This is a list of T cell receptor beta chains from one sample in a study of T cells in Graves' hyperthyroidism and ophthalmopathy. MiXCR, run by TCRdb on the multiplex PCR reads, gives a single entry per CDR3 protein. The sample lists roughly 740,000 distinct CDR3 sequences, approximately 16% seen once, with approximately 8% in the top ten. Sequenced input: blood. The origin of the receptors is a man aged 18 to 30 with Graves' hyperthyroidism. The CDR3 runs from the conserved cysteine through the conserved F or W. A D gene is named only where the DNA matches it firmly.

CDR3aa: CAISESEGYNEQFF; j_gene: TRBJ2-1; v_gene: TRBV10-3; d_gene: -
CDR3aa: CASSLFARQGRSTDTQYF; j_gene: TRBJ2-3; v_gene: TRBV12-3/TRBV12-4; d_gene: -
CDR3aa: CSARDGKGDETQYF; j_gene: TRBJ2-5; v_gene: TRBV20-1; d_gene: -
CDR3aa: CASSPQGTASGAFF; j_gene: TRBJ1-1; v_gene: TRBV18; d_gene: -
CDR3aa: CASSADEQYF; j_gene: TRBJ2-7; v_gene: TRBV7-9; d_gene: -
CDR3aa: CASSLLVLSTDTQYF; j_gene: TRBJ2-3; v_gene: TRBV28; d_gene: -
CDR3aa: CSASAVGTQYF; j_gene: TRBJ2-5; v_gene: TRBV20-1; d_gene: -
CDR3aa: CASGEQSYNEQFF; j_gene: TRBJ2-1; v_gene: TRBV9; d_gene: -
CDR3aa: CASSLVGLAGGEQFF; j_gene: TRBJ2-1; v_gene: TRBV7-2; d_gene: TRBD2
CDR3aa: CASSYLTGELFF; j_gene: TRBJ2-2; v_gene: TRBV28; d_gene: -
CDR3aa: CASSTGVGTEAFF; j_gene: TRBJ1-1; v_gene: TRBV3-1; d_gene: TRBD1
CDR3aa: CASSLIRRAYEQYF; j_gene: TRBJ2-7; v_gene: TRBV11-2; d_gene: -
CDR3aa: CASRERASSYNEQFF; j_gene: TRBJ2-1; v_gene: TRBV2; d_gene: -
CDR3aa: CASFRWEGAPDEQFF; j_gene: TRBJ2-1; v_gene: TRBV6-1; d_gene: -
CDR3aa: CASSPRQGEPYNEQFF; j_gene: TRBJ2-1; v_gene: TRBV3-1; d_gene: TRBD1
CDR3aa: CASRPPSARRGSYEQYF; j_gene: TRBJ2-7; v_gene: TRBV28; d_gene: -
CDR3aa: CASSFPRLTLSSYNEQFF; j_gene: TRBJ2-1; v_gene: TRBV28; d_gene: -
CDR3aa: CASSPYSTSGYNEQFF; j_gene: TRBJ2-1; v_gene: TRBV18; d_gene: TRBD2
CDR3aa: CASSHRSHEQYF; j_gene: TRBJ2-7; v_gene: TRBV7-8; d_gene: -
CDR3aa: CASAPLAREYEQYF; j_gene: TRBJ2-7; v_gene: TRBV6-1; d_gene: -
CDR3aa: CASSPGLGRFQETQYF; j_gene: TRBJ2-5; v_gene: TRBV19; d_gene: TRBD2
CDR3aa: CASSLAPAGTRNEQFF; j_gene: TRBJ2-1; v_gene: TRBV7-9; d_gene: -
CDR3aa: CASSQDPTRGGNEQFF; j_gene: TRBJ2-1; v_gene: TRBV4-2; d_gene: -
CDR3aa: CAISESGQGNTEAFF; j_gene: TRBJ1-1; v_gene: TRBV10-3; d_gene: TRBD1
CDR3aa: CASSLRWGESLQETQYF; j_gene: TRBJ2-5; v_gene: TRBV12-3/TRBV12-4; d_gene: -
CDR3aa: CATSRPLGRQETQYF; j_gene: TRBJ2-5; v_gene: TRBV15; d_gene: -
CDR3aa: CASSPSRSLNNEQFF; j_gene: TRBJ2-1; v_gene: TRBV28; d_gene: -
CDR3aa: CASSTGTGGNEQYF; j_gene: TRBJ2-7; v_gene: TRBV5-1; d_gene: TRBD1
CDR3aa: CASSRPGLREQFF; j_gene: TRBJ2-1; v_gene: TRBV18; d_gene: -